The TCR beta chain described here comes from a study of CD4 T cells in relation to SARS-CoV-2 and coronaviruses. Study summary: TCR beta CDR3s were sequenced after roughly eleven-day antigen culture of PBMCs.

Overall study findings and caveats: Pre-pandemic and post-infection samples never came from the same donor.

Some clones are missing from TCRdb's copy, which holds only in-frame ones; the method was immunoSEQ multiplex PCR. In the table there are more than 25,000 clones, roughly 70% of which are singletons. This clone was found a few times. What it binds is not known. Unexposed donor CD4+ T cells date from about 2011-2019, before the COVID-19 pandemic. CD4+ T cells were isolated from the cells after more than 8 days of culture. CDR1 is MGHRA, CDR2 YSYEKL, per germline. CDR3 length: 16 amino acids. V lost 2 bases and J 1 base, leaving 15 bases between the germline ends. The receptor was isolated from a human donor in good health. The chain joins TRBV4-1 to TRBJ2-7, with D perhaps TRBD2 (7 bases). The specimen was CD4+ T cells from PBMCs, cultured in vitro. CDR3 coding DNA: TGCGCCAGCAGCCAAAGCTTAAGGGGGGGGTCCTACGAGCAGTACTTC. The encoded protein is CASSQSLRGGSYEQYF.